This TCR beta chain was sequenced for a study of blood T cell repertoires in COVID-19. Recruited during active infection, patients (from Seattle) were subsequently followed longitudinally. Authors' processing steps: Researchers report that nucleated cell counts were estimated from reference gene primer amplification. Some clones are missing from TCRdb's copy, which holds only in-frame ones; the method was immunoSEQ multiplex PCR. V and J calls and clone size are copied from that table; D and trimming were computed from the DNA. The repertoire consists of approximately 250,000 clones, with about 90% occurring once and the leading ten covering roughly 10%. V lost 1 base and J 10 bases, leaving 11 bases between the germline ends. The germline CDR1 and CDR2 sequences are LNHDA and SQIVND (reference sequence). The CDR3 is 13 residues long.

Material: peripheral blood. The chain couples TRBV19 to TRBJ2-1, with D uncertain. The TCR comes from a woman between 70 and 85 years old with COVID-19, enrolled during active disease. This CDR3 reads CASSIGPIGEQFF. The CDR3 region has the DNA TGTGCCAGTAGTATAGGACCCATCGGGGAGCAGTTCTTC. Supplemented by reference TRBV19 and TRBJ2-1, the full variable domain reads DGGITQSPKYLFRKEGQNVTLSCEQNLNHDAMYWYRQDPGQGLRLIYYSQIVNDFQKGDIAEGYSVSREKKESFPLTVTSAQKNPTAFYLCASSIGPIGEQFFGPGTRLTVL.